This T cell receptor (beta chain) stems from a study of a mutant IDH1 vaccine in newly diagnosed glioma. Indicated time point: week 47, end of study. What each vaccine dose contained was 300 ug of mutant IDH1 20-mer peptide, accompanied by topical imiquimod. This clone was seen only a few times. The target antigen is unknown. The repertoire was sequenced with immunoSEQ multiplex PCR; TCRdb's copy has only in-frame clones and lacks some. The data show 56,000 or so clones, about three quarters seen once. Trimming left V 0 bases short and J 5 bases short, with 14 bases between. The CDR3 length is 14 residues. Looked up from germline, CDR1 is GTSNPN and CDR2 is SVGIG (reference sequence).

The rearrangement links TRBV30 to TRBJ2-7, with a tentative D call TRBD2 (5 bases). The sequence was obtained from a middle-aged woman with glioma. Some clones in this sample may be carry-over from other donors' samples. The sample consisted of PBMCs, taken from a glioma patient whose treatment included an IDH1 peptide vaccine. The DNA of the CDR3 is TGTGCCTGGAGTGTAAGGACTGCCGGGGACGAGCAGTACTTC. It encodes CAWSVRTAGDEQYF.